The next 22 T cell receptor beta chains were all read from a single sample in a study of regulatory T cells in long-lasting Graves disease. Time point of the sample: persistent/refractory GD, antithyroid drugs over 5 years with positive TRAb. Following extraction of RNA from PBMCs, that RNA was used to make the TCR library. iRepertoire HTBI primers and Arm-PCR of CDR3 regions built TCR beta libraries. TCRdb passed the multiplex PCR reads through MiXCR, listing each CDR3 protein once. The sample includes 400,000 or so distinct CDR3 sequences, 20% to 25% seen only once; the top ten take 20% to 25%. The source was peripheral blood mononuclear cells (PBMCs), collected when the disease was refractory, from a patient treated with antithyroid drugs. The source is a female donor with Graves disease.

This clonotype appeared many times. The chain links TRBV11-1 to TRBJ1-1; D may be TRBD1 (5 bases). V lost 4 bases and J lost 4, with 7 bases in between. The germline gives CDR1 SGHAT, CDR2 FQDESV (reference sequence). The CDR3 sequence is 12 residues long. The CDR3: CASSWGITEAFF. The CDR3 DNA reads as TGTGCCAGCAGCTGGGGGATCACTGAAGCTTTCTTT.

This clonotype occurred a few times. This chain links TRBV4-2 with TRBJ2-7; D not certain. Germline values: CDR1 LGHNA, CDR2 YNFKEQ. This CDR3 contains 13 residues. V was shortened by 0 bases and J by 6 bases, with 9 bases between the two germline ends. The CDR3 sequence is CASSQEGQVEQYF. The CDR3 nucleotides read TGTGCCAGCAGCCAAGAGGGCCAGGTCGAGCAGTACTTC.

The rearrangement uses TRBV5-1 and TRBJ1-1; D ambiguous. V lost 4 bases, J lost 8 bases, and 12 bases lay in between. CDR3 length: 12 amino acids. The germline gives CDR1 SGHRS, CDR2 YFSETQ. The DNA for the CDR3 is TGCGCCAGCAGCCCCGGCGCCGAGGAAGCTTTCTTT. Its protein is CASSPGAEEAFF.

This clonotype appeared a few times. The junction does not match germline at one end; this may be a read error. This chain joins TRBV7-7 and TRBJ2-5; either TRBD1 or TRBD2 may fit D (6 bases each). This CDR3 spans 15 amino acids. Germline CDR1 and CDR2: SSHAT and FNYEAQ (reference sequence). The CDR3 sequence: CASSLQGLTGETQYF. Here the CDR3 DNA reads TGTGCTAGCAGCTTACAGGGACTCACGGGGGAGACCCAGTACTTC.

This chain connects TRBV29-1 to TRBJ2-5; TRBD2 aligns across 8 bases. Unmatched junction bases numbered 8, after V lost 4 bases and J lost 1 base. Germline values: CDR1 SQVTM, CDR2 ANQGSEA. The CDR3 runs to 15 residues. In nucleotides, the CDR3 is TGCAGCGTTGCTACTAGCGGCACTATCCAAGAGACCCAGTACTTC. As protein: CSVATSGTIQETQYF. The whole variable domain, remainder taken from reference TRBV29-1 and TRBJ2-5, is SAVISQKPSRDICQRGTSLTIQCQVDSQVTMMFWYRQQPGQSLTLIATANQGSEATYESGFVIDKFPISRPNLTFSTLTVSNMSPEDSSIYLCSVATSGTIQETQYFGPGTRLLVL.

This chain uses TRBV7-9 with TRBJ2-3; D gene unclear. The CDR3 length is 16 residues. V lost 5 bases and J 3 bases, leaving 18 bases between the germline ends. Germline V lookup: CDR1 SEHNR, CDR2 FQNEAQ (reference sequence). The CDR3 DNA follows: TGTGCCAGCAGCCCCACTTCCGGCATAGGGACAGATACGCAGTATTTT. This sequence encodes CASSPTSGIGTDTQYF.

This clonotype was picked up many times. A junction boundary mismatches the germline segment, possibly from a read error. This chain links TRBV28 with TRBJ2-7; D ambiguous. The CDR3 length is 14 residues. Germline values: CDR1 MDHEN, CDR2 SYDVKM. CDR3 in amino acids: CASSSFTSSYEQYF. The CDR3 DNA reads TGTGCCAGCAGTTCCTTTACGAGCTCCTACGAGCAATACTTC. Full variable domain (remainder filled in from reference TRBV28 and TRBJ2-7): DVKVTQSSRYLVKRTGEKVFLECVQDMDHENMFWYRQDPGLGLRLIYFSYDVKMKEKGDIPEGYSVSREKKERFSLILESASTNQTSMYLCASSSFTSSYEQYFGPGTRLTVT.

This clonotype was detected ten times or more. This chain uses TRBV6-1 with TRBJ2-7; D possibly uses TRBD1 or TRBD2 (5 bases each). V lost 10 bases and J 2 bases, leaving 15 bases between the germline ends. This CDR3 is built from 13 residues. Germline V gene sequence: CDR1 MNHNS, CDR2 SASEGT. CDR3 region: CATQAGAAYEQYF. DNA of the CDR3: TGTGCCACCCAAGCCGGGGCCGCCTACGAGCAGTACTTC.

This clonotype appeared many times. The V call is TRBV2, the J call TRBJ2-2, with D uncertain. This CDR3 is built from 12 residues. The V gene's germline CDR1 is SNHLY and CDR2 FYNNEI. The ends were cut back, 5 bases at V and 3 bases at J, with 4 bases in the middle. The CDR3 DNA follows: TGTGCCAGCAGTTATCACACCGGGGAGCTGTTTTTT. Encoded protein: CASSYHTGELFF.

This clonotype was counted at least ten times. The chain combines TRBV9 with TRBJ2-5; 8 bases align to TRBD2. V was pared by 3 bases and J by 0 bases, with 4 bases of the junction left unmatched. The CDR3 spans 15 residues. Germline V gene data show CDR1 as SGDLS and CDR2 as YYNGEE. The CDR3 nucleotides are TGTGCCAGCAGCGCGACTAGCGAGTACCAAGAGACCCAGTACTTC. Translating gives CASSATSEYQETQYF.

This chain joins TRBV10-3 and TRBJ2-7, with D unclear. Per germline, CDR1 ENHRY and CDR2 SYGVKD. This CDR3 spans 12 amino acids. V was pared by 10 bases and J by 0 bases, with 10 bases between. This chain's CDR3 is CATAKSSYEQYF. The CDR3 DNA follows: TGTGCCACCGCTAAAAGCTCCTACGAGCAGTACTTC.

This CDR3 reads CASSYSFRTKGPDTQYF. The CDR3, as DNA: TGTGCCAGCAGTTACTCGTTTAGGACAAAAGGCCCAGATACGCAGTATTTT. The rearrangement joins TRBV6-5 to TRBJ2-3; possibly TRBD1 for D (5 bases). Trimming shortened V by 0 bases and J by 4 bases, and 17 bases separated the two germline ends. Germline V gene data show CDR1 as MNHEY and CDR2 as SVGAGI. CDR3 length equals 17 residues.

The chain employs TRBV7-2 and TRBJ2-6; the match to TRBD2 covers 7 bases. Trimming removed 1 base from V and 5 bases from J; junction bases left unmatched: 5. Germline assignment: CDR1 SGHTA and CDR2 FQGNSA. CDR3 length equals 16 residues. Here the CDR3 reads CASSLGLAVWANVLTF. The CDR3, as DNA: TGTGCCAGCAGCTTAGGACTAGCTGTCTGGGCCAACGTCCTGACTTTC.

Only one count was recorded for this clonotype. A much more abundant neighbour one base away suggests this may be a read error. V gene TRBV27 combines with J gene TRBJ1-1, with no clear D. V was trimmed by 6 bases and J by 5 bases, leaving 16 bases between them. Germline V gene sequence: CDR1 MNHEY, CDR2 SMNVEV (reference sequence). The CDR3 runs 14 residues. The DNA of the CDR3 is TGTGCCAGCAGACGAATCGGGGTTTGGACTGAAGCTTTCTTT. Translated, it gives CASRRIGVWTEAFF.

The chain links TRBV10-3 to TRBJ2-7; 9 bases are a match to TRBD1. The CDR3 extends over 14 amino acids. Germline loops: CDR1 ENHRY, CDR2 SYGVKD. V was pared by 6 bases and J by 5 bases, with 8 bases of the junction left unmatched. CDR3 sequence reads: CAISQPGQGNEQYF. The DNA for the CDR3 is TGTGCCATCAGCCAGCCGGGACAGGGAAACGAGCAGTACTTC.

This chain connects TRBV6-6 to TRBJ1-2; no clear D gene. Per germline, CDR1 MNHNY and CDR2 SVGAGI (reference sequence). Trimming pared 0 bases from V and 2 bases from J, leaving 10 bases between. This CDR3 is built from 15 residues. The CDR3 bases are TGTGCCAGCAGTTACTCACGGGAACCAAACTATGGCTACACCTTC. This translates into CASSYSREPNYGYTF.

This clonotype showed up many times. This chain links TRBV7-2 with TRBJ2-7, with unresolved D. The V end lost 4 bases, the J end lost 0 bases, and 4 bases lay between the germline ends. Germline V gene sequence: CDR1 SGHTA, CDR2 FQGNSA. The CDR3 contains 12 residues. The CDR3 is CASSSYSYEQYF. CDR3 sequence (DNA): TGTGCCAGCAGCTCCTACTCCTACGAGCAGTACTTC. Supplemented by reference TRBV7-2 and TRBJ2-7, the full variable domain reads GAGVSQSPSNKVTEKGKDVELRCDPISGHTALYWYRQSLGQGLEFLIYFQGNSAPDKSGLPSDRFSAERTGGSVSTLTIQRTQQEDSAVYLCASSSYSYEQYFGPGTRLTVT.

CDR3 sequence reads: CASSPGTGTGVQYF. The CDR3 DNA follows: TGTGCCAGCAGCCCCGGGACAGGGACCGGGGTGCAGTACTTC. The chain uses TRBV3-1 and TRBJ2-7; 9 bases match TRBD1. The germline V gene has CDR1 LGHDT and CDR2 YNNKEL (reference sequence). The CDR3 covers 14 residues. The V gene end was trimmed by 4 bases and the J gene end by 9 bases; junction bases not matched to a gene: 10.

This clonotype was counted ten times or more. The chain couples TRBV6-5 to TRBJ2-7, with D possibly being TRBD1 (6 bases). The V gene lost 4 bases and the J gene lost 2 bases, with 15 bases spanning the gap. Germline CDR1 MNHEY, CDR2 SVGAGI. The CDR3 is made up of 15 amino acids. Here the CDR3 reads CASSSPGRDTYEQYF. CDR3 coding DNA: TGTGCCAGCAGTTCCCCAGGCCGGGACACCTACGAGCAGTACTTC.

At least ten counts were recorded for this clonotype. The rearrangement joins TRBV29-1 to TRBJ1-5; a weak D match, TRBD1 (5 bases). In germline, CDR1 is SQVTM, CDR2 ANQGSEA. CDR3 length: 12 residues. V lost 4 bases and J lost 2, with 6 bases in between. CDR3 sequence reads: CSVGGGNQPQHF. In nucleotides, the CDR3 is TGCAGCGTTGGAGGGGGCAATCAGCCCCAGCATTTT. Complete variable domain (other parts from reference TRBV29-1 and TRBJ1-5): SAVISQKPSRDICQRGTSLTIQCQVDSQVTMMFWYRQQPGQSLTLIATANQGSEATYESGFVIDKFPISRPNLTFSTLTVSNMSPEDSSIYLCSVGGGNQPQHFGDGTRLSIL.

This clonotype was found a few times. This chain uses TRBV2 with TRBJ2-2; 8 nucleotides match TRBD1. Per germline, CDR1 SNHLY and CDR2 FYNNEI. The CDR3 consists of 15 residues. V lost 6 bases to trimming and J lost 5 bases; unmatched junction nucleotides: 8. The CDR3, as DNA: TGTGCCAGCAGAGACGGGACAGGAGGAACCGGGGAGCTGTTTTTT. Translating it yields CASRDGTGGTGELFF.

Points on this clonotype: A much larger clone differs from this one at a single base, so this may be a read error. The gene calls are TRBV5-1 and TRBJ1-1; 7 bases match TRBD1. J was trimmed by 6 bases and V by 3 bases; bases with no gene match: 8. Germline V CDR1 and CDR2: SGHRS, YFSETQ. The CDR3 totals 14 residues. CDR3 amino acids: CASSWQGVDAEAFF. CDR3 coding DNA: TGCGCCAGCAGCTGGCAGGGGGTAGACGCTGAAGCTTTCTTT. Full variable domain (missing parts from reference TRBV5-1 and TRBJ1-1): KAGVTQTPRYLIKTRGQQVTLSCSPISGHRSVSWYQQTPGQGLQFLFEYFSETQRNKGNFPGRFSGRQFSNSRSEMNVSTLELGDSALYLCASSWQGVDAEAFFGQGTRLTVV.